A single T cell receptor beta chain is shown here with its context. This CDR3 region has 13 residues. Germline loops: CDR1 MNHNY, CDR2 SVGAGI (reference sequence). This specimen belongs to a study of blood T cell repertoires in COVID-19. Study overall: Donors in the United States, Italy and Spain gave samples during acute or convalescent COVID-19. Sources were T cells, B-cell-depleted T cells, or PBMCs; the material itself was cDNA or gDNA.

Per the authors' pipeline: It was from reference gene primer amplification that nucleated cell counts were estimated. TCRdb keeps only in-frame clones here, not all; method: immunoSEQ multiplex PCR. The V and J calls and clone size are taken from that table; D and trimming were inferred from the DNA. The data contain about 110,000 clones, 80% of them singletons. The sample comprised peripheral blood. The clonotype was recovered from a human donor in a cohort sampled during active or convalescent COVID-19. The chain has TRBV6-6 and TRBJ2-1, with D perhaps matching TRBD1 (6 bases). CDR3 nucleotides: TGTGCAACCTGGGCAGGGGTAAACAATGAGCAGTTCTTC. It encodes CATWAGVNNEQFF.